This TCR beta chain emerged from a study of blood T cell repertoires in COVID-19. Generated by immunoSEQ multiplex PCR, the TCRdb table keeps only in-frame clones and is missing some. The sample includes about 220,000 clones, around 82% of them seen just once. Germline loops: CDR1 SGHTA, CDR2 FQGNSA. The CDR3 extends over 13 amino acids. V was pared by 0 bases and J by 8 bases, with 8 bases between. The sequence derives from a human donor in a cohort sampled during active COVID-19. The sample was peripheral blood. This chain links TRBV7-2 with TRBJ2-1; D call uncertain. CDR3 sequence: CASSLAREDEQFF. In nucleotides, the CDR3 is TGTGCCAGCAGCTTAGCCCGCGAGGATGAGCAGTTCTTC.